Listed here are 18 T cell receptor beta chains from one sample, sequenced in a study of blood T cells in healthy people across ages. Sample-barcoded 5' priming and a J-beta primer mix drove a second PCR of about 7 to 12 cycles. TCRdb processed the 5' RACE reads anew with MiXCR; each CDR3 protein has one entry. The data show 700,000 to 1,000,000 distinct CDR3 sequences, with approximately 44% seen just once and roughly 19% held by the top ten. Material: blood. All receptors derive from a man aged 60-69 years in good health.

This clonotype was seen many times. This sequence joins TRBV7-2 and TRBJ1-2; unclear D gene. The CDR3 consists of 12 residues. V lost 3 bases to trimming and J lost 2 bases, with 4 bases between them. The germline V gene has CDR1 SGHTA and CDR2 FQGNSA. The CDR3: CASSFPNYGYTF. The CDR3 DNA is TGTGCCAGCAGCTTCCCCAACTATGGCTACACCTTC.

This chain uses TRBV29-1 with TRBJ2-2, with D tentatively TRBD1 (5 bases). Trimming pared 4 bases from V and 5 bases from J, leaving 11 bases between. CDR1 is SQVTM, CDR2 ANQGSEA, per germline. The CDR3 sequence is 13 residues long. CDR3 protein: CSVVDSLTGELFF. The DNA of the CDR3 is TGCAGCGTTGTCGACAGCTTAACCGGGGAGCTGTTTTTT.

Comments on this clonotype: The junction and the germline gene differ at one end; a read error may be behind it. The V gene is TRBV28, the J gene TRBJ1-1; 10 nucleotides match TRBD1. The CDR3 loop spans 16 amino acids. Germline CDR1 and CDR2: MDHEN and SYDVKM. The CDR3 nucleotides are TGTGCCCGCAGTCAGGGACAGGGGCGGAGGGACACTGAAGCTTTCTTT. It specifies CARSQGQGRRDTEAFF.

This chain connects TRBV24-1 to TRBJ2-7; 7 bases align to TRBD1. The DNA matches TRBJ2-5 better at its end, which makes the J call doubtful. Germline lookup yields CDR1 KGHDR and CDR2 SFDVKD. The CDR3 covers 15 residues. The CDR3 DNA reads TGTGCCACCAGTGAACCGAACAGGGGTAGGGAGACCCAGTACTTC. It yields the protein CATSEPNRGRETQYF.

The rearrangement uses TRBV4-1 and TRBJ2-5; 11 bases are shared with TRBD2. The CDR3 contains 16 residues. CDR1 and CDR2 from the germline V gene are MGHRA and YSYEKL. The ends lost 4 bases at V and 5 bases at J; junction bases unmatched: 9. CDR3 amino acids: CASSLLAGGPGETQYF. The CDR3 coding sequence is TGCGCCAGCAGCCTCTTAGCGGGGGGGCCGGGTGAGACCCAGTACTTC.

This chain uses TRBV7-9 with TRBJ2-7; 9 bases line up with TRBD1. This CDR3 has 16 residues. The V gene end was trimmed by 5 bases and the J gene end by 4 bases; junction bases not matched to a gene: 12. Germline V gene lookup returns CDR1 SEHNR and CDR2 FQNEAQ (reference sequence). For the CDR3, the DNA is TGTGCCAGCAGCCCGGGACCGGGACAGGGATCATACGAGCAGTACTTC. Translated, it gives CASSPGPGQGSYEQYF.

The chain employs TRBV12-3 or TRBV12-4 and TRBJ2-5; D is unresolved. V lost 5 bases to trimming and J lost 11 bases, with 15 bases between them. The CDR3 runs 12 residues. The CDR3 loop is CASSPLYNEQYF. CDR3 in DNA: TGTGCCAGCAGTCCCCTCTACAATGAGCAGTACTTC.

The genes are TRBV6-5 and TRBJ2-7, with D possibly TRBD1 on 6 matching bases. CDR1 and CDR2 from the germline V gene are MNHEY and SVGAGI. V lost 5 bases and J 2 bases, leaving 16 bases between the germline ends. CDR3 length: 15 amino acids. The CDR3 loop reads CASSPSPGQAYEQYF. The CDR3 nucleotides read TGTGCCAGCAGTCCATCCCCGGGACAAGCCTACGAGCAGTACTTC.

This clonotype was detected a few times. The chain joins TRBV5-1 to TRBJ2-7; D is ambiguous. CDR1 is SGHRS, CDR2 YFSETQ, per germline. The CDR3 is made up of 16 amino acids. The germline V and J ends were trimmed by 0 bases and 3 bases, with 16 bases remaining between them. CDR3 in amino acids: CASSLAGPPPGYEQYF. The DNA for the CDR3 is TGCGCCAGCAGCTTGGCGGGTCCTCCTCCGGGCTACGAGCAGTACTTC. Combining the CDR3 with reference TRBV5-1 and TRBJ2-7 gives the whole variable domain KAGVTQTPRYLIKTRGQQVTLSCSPISGHRSVSWYQQTPGQGLQFLFEYFSETQRNKGNFPGRFSGRQFSNSRSEMNVSTLELGDSALYLCASSLAGPPPGYEQYFGPGTRLTVT.

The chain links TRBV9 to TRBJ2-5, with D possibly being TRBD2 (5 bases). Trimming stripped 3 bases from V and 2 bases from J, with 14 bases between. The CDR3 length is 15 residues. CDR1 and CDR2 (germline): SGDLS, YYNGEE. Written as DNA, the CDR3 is TGTGCCAGCAGCGCCCTCCCCGGGGAGCAAGAGACCCAGTACTTC. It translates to CASSALPGEQETQYF.

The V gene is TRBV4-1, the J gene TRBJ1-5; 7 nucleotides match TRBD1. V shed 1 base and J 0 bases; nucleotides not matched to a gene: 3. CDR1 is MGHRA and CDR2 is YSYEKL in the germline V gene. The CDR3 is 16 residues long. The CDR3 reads CASSQGQGLSNQPQHF. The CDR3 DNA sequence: TGCGCCAGCAGCCAAGGACAGGGTCTTAGCAATCAGCCCCAGCATTTT.

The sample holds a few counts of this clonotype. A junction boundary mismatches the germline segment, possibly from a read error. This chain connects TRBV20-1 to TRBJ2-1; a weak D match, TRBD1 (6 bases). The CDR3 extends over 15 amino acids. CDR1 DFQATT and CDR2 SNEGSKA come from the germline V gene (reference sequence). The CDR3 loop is CSASQGVGSYSEQFF. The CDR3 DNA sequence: TGCAGTGCTTCACAGGGTGTAGGGTCCTACAGTGAGCAGTTCTTC.

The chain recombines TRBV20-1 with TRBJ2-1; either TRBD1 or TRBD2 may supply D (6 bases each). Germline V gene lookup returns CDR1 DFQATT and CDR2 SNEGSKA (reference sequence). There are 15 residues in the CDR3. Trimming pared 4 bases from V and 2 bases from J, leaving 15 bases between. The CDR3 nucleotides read TGCAGTGCTAATCCCGGGGGCGCTACCTACAATGAGCAGTTCTTC. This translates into CSANPGGATYNEQFF.

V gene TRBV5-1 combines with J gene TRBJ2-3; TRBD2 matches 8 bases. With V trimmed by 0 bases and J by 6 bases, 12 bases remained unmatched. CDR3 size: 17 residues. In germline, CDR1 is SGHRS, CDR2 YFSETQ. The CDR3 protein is CASSLEVAGSPRDTQYF. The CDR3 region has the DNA TGCGCCAGCAGCTTGGAAGTAGCGGGGTCCCCGAGGGATACGCAGTATTTT.

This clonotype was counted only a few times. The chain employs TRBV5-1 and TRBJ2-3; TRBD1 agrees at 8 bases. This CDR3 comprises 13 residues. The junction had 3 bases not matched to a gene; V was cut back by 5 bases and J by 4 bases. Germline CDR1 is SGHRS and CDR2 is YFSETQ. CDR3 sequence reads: CASRDRESDTQYF. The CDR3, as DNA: TGCGCCAGCAGGGACAGGGAGTCAGATACGCAGTATTTT.

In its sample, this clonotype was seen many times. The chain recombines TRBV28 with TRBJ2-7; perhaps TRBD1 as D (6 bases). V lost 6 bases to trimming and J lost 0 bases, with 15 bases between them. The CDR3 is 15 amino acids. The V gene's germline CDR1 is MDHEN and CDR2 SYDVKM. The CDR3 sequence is CASRAQGGGSYEQYF. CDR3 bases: TGTGCCAGCAGAGCACAGGGCGGTGGCTCCTACGAGCAGTACTTC.

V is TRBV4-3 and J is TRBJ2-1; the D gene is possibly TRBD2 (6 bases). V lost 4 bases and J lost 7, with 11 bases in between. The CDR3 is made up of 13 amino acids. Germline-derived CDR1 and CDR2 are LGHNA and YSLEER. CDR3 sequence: CASSRPGSNEQFF. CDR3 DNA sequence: TGCGCCAGCAGCCGACCCGGGAGTAATGAGCAGTTCTTC.

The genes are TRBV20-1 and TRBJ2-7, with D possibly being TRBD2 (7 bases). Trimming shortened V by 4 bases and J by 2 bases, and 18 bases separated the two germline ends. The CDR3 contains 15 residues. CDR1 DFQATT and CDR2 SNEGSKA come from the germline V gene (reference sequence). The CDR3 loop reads CSAKAPRGAPYEQYF. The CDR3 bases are TGCAGTGCTAAAGCCCCACGGGGGGCCCCCTACGAGCAGTACTTC.